The TCR beta chain under discussion was sequenced for a study of T cell responses to AZD1222 COVID-19 vaccine. Trimming stripped 7 bases from V and 8 bases from J, with 12 bases between. The CDR3 loop spans 12 amino acids. Second-dose intervals of approximately 4 or approximately 12 weeks were pooled. The table came from immunoSEQ multiplex PCR; TCRdb's copy has only in-frame clones and leaves some out. The sample shows 100,000 to 150,000 clones, 85% to 90% of them seen only once. The V gene is TRBV12-3 or TRBV12-4, the J gene TRBJ1-3, with no clear D. The material sequenced was peripheral blood, taken 28 days after the second AZD1222 dose. The sequence was obtained from an adult who received the AZD1222 COVID-19 vaccine. For the CDR3, the DNA is TGTGCCAGCACCCTGGAAGTGTACACCATATATTTT. Its protein product is CASTLEVYTIYF.